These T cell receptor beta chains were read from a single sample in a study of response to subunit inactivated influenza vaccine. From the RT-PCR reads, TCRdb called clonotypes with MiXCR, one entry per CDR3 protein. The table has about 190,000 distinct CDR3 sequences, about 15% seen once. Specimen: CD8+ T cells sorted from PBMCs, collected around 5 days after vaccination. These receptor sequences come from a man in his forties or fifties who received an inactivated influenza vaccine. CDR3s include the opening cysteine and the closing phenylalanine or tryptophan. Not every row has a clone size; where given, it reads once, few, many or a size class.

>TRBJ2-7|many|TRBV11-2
CASSFGTGYYEQYF
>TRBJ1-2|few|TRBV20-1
CSPSPGDSYGYTF
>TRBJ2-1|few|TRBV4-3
CASSPQGLSAYNEQFF
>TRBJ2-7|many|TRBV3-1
CASSHFGPSYEQYF
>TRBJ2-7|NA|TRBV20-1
CSARPVINYEQYF
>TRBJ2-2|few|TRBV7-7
CASSPTIGNGELFF
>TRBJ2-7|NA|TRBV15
CATSRDRGQSYEQYF
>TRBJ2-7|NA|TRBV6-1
CASSEDIRGQLYEQYF
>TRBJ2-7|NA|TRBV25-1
CASSEYPDRSAPYEQYF
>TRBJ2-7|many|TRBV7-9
CASSTGGFGYEQYF
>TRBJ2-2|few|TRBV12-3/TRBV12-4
CASSLKGPGELFF
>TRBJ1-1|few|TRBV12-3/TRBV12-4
CASSLPRGWDLIF
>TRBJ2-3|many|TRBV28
CASSLTGYLFTDTQYF
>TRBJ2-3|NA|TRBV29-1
CSVEGVSTDTQYF
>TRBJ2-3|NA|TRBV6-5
CASRLAGGHTDTQYF
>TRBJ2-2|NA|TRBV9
CASSVDQGAGELFF
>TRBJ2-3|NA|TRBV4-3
CASSQSDTQYF
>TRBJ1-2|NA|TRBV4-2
CASSQGSDYGYTF
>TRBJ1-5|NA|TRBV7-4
CASSWGSGTVVNQPQHF
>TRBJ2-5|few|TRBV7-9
CASSLEAGGRETQYF
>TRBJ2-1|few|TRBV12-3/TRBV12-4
CASSQGSDEQFF
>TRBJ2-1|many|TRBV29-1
CSAEPGGDYNEQFF
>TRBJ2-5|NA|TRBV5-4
CASSLEGGLGQETQYF
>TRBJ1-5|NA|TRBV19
CASSTRTGADNQPQHF
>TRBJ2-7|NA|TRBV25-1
CASSGTGIEQYF
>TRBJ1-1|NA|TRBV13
CASSLLRAGRDTEAFF
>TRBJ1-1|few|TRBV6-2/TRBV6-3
CASSTSLFGTEAFF
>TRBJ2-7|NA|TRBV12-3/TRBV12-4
CASSSHSGGADFYEQYF
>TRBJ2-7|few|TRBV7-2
CASSLGVGRGYEQYF
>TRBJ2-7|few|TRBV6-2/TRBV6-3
CASSYIAYEQYF
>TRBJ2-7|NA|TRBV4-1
CASARRGSLNEQYF
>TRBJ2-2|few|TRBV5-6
CASSLDSNTGELFF
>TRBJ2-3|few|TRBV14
CASSHGRSHTDTQYF
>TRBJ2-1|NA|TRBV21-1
CASSLGGTSPYNEQFF
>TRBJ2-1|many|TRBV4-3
CASSQDSLRLGYGDEQFF
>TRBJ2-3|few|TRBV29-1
CSVEGRANTDTQYF
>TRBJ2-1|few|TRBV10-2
CASGNLGNEQFF
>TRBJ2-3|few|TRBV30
CAWSARTHTQYF
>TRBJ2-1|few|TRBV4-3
CASSQGDFDNEQFF
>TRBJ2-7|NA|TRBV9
CASSPWTGGGYEQYF
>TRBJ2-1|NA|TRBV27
CASALSGRYNEQFF
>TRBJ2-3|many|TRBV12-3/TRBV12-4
CASSLWGAVDTQYF
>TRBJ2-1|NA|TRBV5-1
CASSPTSGGLGNEQFF
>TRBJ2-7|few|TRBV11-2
CASSSSPELEQYF
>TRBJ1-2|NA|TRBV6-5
CASSTGTAGYTF
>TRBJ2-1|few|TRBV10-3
CAISEGVDEQFF
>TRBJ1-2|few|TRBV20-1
CSARRTHDYGYTF
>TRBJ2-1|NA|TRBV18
CASSPPAGVGQDEQFF
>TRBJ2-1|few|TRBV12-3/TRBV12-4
CASSLTSNSEFF